The clone carrying this TCR beta chain was observed a single time. The antigen remains unidentified. The entry originates in a study of OX40 agonist ivuxolimab in advanced cancers. Study-level results: CD8+ T cells showed, on average, more clonal expansion than CD4+ cells. The CD4+ and CD8+ T cells in the blood had expanded clonally by week 6 at 0.1 to 3.0 mg/kg. Among the nonresponders, some also had low normalized T-cell clonal expansion.

Blood specimens came from baseline, cycle 4 day 1, and cycle 7 day 1. Trimming cost V 3 bases and J 2 bases, with 10 bases left between them. Germline-derived CDR1 and CDR2 are LNHDA and SQIVND (reference sequence). The CDR3 has 14 residues. Profiled with immunoSEQ multiplex PCR; TCRdb holds only in-frame clones, not every one. This table holds tens of thousands of clones, about four fifths found once. The receptor's source is an adult with an advanced solid tumor such as melanoma, head and neck, liver or kidney cancer. The gene calls are TRBV19 and TRBJ1-2; weak D call: TRBD1 (5 bases). Sequenced here: CD4+ or CD8+ T cells sorted from blood, sampled in a trial of the OX40 agonist ivuxolimab. This CDR3 reads CASSIGGGNYGYTF. In DNA form, the CDR3 reads TGTGCCAGTAGTATTGGGGGAGGGAACTATGGCTACACCTTC.